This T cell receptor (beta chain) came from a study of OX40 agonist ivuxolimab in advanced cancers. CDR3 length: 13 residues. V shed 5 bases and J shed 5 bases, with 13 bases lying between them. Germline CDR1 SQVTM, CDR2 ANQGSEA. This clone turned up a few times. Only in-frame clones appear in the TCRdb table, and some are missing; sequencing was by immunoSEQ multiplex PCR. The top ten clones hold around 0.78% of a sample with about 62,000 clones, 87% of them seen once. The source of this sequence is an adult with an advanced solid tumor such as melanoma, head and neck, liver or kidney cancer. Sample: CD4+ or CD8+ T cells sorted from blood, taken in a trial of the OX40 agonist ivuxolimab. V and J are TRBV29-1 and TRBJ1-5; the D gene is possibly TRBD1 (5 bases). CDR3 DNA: TGCAGCGTTCGGCGACAGTGGGATCAGCCCCAGCATTTT. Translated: CSVRRQWDQPQHF.